This record concerns one T cell receptor beta chain sequence. These data come from a study of blood T cell repertoires in COVID-19. Study at large: Samples taken during acute and convalescent COVID-19 were collected in the United States, Italy and Spain.

J was trimmed by 7 bases and V by 6 bases; bases with no gene match: 6. Looked up from germline, CDR1 is SEHNR and CDR2 is FQNEAQ (reference sequence). This CDR3 has 14 amino acids. Per the study methods: For nucleated cells, counts were estimated from reference gene primer amplification. Generated by immunoSEQ multiplex PCR, the TCRdb table keeps only in-frame clones and is missing some. From that table come the V and J calls and clone size; the DNA was used to work out D and trimming. The sample lists over 150,000 clones; about 86% were seen once. The TCR comes from a man between 65 and 79 years old with active or convalescent COVID-19. This sequence joins TRBV7-9 and TRBJ1-1; the match to TRBD1 covers 12 bases. The material sequenced was peripheral blood. CDR3 in DNA: TGTGCCAGCAGGTCGGGACAGGGGGCGTATGAAGCTTTCTTT. Protein product: CASRSGQGAYEAFF. The complete variable domain, with remaining parts taken from reference TRBV7-9 and TRBJ1-1, reads DTGVSQNPRHKITKRGQNVTFRCDPISEHNRLYWYRQTLGQGPEFLTYFQNEAQLEKSRLLSDRFSAERPKGSFSTLEIQRTEQGDSAMYLCASRSGQGAYEAFFGQGTRLTVV.